Following are 9 T cell receptor beta chains from one sample sequenced in a study of OX40 agonist ivuxolimab in advanced cancers. Data came from immunoSEQ multiplex PCR; TCRdb stores just in-frame clones and leaves some out. Among 65,000 to 75,000 clones, approximately 81% were seen once, and the ten largest hold around 2%. This material consisted of CD4+ or CD8+ T cells sorted from blood, taken in a trial of the OX40 agonist ivuxolimab. These receptors all stem from an adult with an advanced solid tumor such as melanoma, head and neck, liver or kidney cancer.

This sequence joins TRBV6-1 and TRBJ2-3; D gene uncertain. Germline CDR1 reads MNHNS; CDR2 reads SASEGT. Between the trimmed V and J ends, which lost 5 bases and 1 base, there was a span of 4 bases. The CDR3 is made up of 12 amino acids. CDR3 in amino acids: CASSQGTDTQYF. CDR3 sequence (DNA): TGTGCCAGCAGTCAAGGCACAGATACGCAGTATTTT.

This clone was seen only once. The conserved phenylalanine or tryptophan normally closing the CDR3 is absent here, so this likely arose from a read error. The chain carries TRBV28 and TRBJ1-2, with TRBD1 as a possible D gene (5 bases). The CDR3 runs 14 residues. Germline CDR1 is MDHEN and CDR2 is SYDVKM. V was trimmed by 2 bases and J by 1 base, leaving 8 bases between them. CDR3 in DNA: TGTGCCAGCAGTTTACAAGGACATAACTATGGCTACACCCTC. Its translation is CASSLQGHNYGYTL.

The chain employs TRBV28 and TRBJ1-1; D remains unclear. The CDR3 covers 14 residues. The germline CDR1 and CDR2 sequences are MDHEN and SYDVKM. The V end was cut by 6 bases, the J end by 3 bases, with 14 bases between. The CDR3 region has the DNA TGTGCCAGCAGCCGTACCCGCAGCCACACTGAAGCTTTCTTT. This sequence encodes CASSRTRSHTEAFF.

The chain links TRBV5-4 to TRBJ2-3; D possibly uses TRBD1 or TRBD2 (5 bases each). In germline, CDR1 is SGHNT, CDR2 YYREEE (reference sequence). The CDR3 runs 13 residues. V lost 4 bases and J 4 bases, leaving 10 bases between the germline ends. CDR3 region: CASSEGWADTQYF. Here the CDR3 DNA reads TGTGCCAGCAGCGAGGGGTGGGCAGATACGCAGTATTTT. Based on the CDR3 plus reference TRBV5-4 and TRBJ2-3, the full variable domain is ETGVTQSPTHLIKTRGQQVTLRCSSQSGHNTVSWYQQALGQGPQFIFQYYREEENGRGNFPPRFSGLQFPNYSSELNVNALELDDSALYLCASSEGWADTQYFGPGTRLTVL.

V gene TRBV2 combines with J gene TRBJ2-2, with 14 bases identical to TRBD2. The CDR3 length is 15 residues. CDR1 is SNHLY, CDR2 FYNNEI, per germline. With V trimmed by 5 bases and J by 6 bases, 2 bases remained unmatched. CDR3 loop: CASSRTSGGPGELFF. CDR3 in DNA: TGTGCCAGCAGTCGGACTAGCGGGGGGCCCGGGGAGCTGTTTTTT.

This chain joins TRBV28 and TRBJ1-3, with D perhaps matching TRBD1 (5 bases). V dropped 8 bases and J dropped 0 bases, with 17 bases sitting between them. CDR1 is MDHEN, CDR2 SYDVKM, per germline. This CDR3 has 16 amino acids. The chain's CDR3 is CASPPRGQSSGNTIYF. CDR3 in DNA: TGTGCCAGCCCCCCCCGGGGCCAGAGCTCTGGAAACACCATATATTTT.

V and J are TRBV6-6 and TRBJ1-5; TRBD1 agrees at 8 bases. After removal of 6 bases from V and 4 bases from J, the junction contained 5 bases not matched to a gene. This CDR3 has 14 residues. Germline CDR1 and CDR2: MNHNY and SVGAGI (reference sequence). The CDR3 DNA reads TGTGCCAGCAGACTGACAGGGGAAAATCAGCCCCAGCATTTT. Encoded protein: CASRLTGENQPQHF.

The genes are TRBV6-1 and TRBJ1-3; 7 positions match TRBD1. CDR1 and CDR2 (germline): MNHNS, SASEGT. CDR3 length: 15 residues. The V segment lost 6 bases and the J segment 3 bases; nucleotides outside the gene matches: 8. The DNA of the CDR3 is TGTGCCAGCAGCCCTAGGGACAGTTTTGGAAACACCATATATTTT. Translation gives CASSPRDSFGNTIYF.

The chain recombines TRBV6-4 with TRBJ2-5, with no clear D. There are 15 residues in the CDR3. The germline V gene has CDR1 MRHNA and CDR2 SNTAGT. Trimming took off 2 bases at V and 11 bases at J, with 21 bases between the two ends. CDR3: CASSDLGRNLDEQYF. The CDR3 coding sequence is TGTGCCAGCAGTGACCTCGGTCGTAACCTTGATGAGCAGTACTTC.